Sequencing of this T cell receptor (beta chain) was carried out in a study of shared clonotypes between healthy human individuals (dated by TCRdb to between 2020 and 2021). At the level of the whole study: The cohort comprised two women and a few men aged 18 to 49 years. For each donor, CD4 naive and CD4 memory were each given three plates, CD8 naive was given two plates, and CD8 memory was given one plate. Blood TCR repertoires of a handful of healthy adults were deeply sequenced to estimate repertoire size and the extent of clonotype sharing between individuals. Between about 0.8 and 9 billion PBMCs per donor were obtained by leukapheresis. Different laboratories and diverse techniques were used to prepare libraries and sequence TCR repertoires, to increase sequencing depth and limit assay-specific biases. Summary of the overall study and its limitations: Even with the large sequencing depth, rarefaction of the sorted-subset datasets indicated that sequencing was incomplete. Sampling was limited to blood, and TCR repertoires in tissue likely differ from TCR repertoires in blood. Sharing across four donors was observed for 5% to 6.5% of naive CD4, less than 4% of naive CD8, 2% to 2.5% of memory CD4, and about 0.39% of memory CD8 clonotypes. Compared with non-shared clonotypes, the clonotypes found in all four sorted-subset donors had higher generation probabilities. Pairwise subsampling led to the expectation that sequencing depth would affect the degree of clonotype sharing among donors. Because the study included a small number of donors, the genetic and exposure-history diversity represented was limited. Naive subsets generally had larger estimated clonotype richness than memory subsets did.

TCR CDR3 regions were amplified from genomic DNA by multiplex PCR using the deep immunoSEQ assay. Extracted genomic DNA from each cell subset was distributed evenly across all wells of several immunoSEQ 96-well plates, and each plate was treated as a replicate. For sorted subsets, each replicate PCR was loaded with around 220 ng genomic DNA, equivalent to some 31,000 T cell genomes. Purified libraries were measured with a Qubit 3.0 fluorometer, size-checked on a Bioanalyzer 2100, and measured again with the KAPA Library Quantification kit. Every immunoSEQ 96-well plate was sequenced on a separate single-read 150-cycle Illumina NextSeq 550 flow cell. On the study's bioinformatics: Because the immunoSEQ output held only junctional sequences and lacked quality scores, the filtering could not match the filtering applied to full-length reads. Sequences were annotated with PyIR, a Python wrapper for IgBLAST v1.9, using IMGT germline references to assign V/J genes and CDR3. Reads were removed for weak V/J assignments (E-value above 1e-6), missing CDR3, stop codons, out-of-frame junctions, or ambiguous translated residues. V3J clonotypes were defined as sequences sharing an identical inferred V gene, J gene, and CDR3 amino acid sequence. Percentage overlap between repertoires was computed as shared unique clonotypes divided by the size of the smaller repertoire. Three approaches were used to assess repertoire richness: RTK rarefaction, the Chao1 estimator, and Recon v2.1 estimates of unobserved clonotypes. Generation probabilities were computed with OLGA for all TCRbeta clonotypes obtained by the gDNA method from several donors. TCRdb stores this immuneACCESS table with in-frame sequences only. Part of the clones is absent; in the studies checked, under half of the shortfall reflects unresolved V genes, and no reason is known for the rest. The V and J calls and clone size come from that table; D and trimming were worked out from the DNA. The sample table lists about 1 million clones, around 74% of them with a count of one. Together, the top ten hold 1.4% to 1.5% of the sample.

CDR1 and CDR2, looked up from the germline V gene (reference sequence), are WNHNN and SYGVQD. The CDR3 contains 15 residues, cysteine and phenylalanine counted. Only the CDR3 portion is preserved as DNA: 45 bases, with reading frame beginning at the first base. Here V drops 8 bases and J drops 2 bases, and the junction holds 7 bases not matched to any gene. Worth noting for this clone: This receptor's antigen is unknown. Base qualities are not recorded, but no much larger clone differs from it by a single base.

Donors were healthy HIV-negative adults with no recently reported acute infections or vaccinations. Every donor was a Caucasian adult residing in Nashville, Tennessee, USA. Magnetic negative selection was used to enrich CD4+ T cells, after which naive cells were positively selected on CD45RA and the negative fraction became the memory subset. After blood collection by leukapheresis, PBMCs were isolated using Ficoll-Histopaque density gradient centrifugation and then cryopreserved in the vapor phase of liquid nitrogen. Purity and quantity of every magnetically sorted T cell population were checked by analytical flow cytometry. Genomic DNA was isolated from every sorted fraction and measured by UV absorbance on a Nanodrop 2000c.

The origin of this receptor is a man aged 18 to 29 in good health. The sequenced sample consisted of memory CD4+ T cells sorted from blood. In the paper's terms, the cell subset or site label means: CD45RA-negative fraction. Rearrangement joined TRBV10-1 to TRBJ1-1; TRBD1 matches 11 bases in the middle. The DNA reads TGCGCCAGCTCGAGTGGGACAGGGGGTAACACTGAAGCTTTCTTT. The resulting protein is CASSSGTGGNTEAFF.